Presented here are 27 T cell receptor beta chains from one specimen sequenced in a study of CD8+CD57+ T cells in acquired aplastic anemia. Genomic DNA provided the template from which TCR beta VDJ and CDR3 profiles were obtained. TCRdb reprocessed the reads with MiXCR, giving one entry per CDR3 protein. Of about half a million distinct CDR3 sequences in the sample, more than 25% were seen once. The patients chosen for sequencing had shown expansion of CD8+CD57+ cells (detected by flow cytometry). The material sequenced was sorted CD4+, CD8+, or CD8+CD57+ T cells (not recorded which) from PBMCs. Receptor source: a human donor with aplastic anemia.

Regarding this clonotype: Given a much more abundant clone one base away, this may be a read error. The chain employs TRBV29-1 and TRBJ1-2, with 10 bases that match TRBD1. Germline V lookup: CDR1 SQVTM, CDR2 ANQGSEA. The CDR3 consists of 14 residues. V dropped 3 bases and J dropped 5; count of bases not matched to a gene: 6. Here the CDR3 reads CSVEGTGAKYGYTF. In DNA form, the CDR3 reads TGCAGCGTTGAGGGGACAGGGGCAAAGTATGGCTACACCTTC.

This clonotype was observed many times. The V gene is TRBV2, the J gene TRBJ1-1; 8 bases fit TRBD1. The CDR3 length is 13 residues. Looked up from germline, CDR1 is SNHLY and CDR2 is FYNNEI. V was pared by 4 bases and J by 5 bases, with 3 bases of the junction left unmatched. The CDR3 DNA reads TGTGCCAGCAGTGTACAGGGGGAAACTGAAGCTTTCTTT. It codes for CASSVQGETEAFF.

V is TRBV20-1 and J is TRBJ2-1, with D unclear. There are 12 residues in the CDR3. From germline, CDR1 is DFQATT and CDR2 SNEGSKA (reference sequence). The CDR3, as DNA: TGCAGCGCCCAGAGTCTCTACAATGAGCAGTTCTTC. Its translation: CSAQSLYNEQFF.

This sequence joins TRBV2 and TRBJ2-1, with TRBD1 matching 9 bases. V lost 7 bases and J lost 9; bases outside the gene matches: 13. The CDR3 runs to 15 residues. Germline CDR1 reads SNHLY; CDR2 reads FYNNEI. The CDR3 spells CASTEDQTGGSEQFF. CDR3 in DNA: TGTGCCAGCACCGAGGACCAGACAGGGGGGAGTGAGCAGTTCTTC.

The CDR3 protein is CASSSLGGAGFTDTQYF. The CDR3 coding sequence is TGTGCCAGCAGCTCCCTGGGGGGGGCAGGGTTCACAGATACGCAGTATTTT. This chain uses TRBV5-6 with TRBJ2-3; a possible D gene is TRBD2 (7 bases). Trimming removed 3 bases from V and 2 bases from J, with 19 bases in between. CDR3 length: 17 amino acids. The germline CDR1 and CDR2 sequences are SGHDT and YYEEEE.

This clonotype was seen a handful of times. This chain connects TRBV12-3 or TRBV12-4 to TRBJ1-1; possibly TRBD1 for D (5 bases). The CDR3 is 14 amino acids. The V end was cut by 3 bases, the J end by 4 bases, with 12 bases between. The CDR3, as DNA: TGTGCCAGCAGTTTTGGTGAGGGGAGCACTGAAGCTTTCTTT. Its protein is CASSFGEGSTEAFF.

The chain joins TRBV2 to TRBJ1-4; 7 bases match TRBD1. The CDR3 spans 13 residues. CDR1 and CDR2 (germline): SNHLY, FYNNEI. V lost 4 bases and J lost 10; bases outside the gene matches: 6. Here the CDR3 DNA reads TGTGCCAGCAGTGTTGGGGCAGGGGGAAAACTGTTTTTT. Its translation: CASSVGAGGKLFF.

This clonotype has a handful of counts. The chain joins TRBV20-1 to TRBJ2-1; D might be TRBD1 (6 bases). Looked up from germline, CDR1 is DFQATT and CDR2 is SNEGSKA (reference sequence). The CDR3 spans 13 residues. Trimming removed 6 bases at V and 6 bases at J, with 15 bases between. The CDR3 sequence is CSATDSSLNEQFF. CDR3 sequence (DNA): TGCAGTGCGACGGACAGTTCCCTCAATGAGCAGTTCTTC.

The V gene is TRBV29-1, the J gene TRBJ2-2; unclear D gene. Deletions cut 4 bases from V and 7 bases from J, with 7 bases between. The CDR3 sequence is 11 residues long. In germline, CDR1 is SQVTM, CDR2 ANQGSEA. CDR3 protein: CSVGWNGELFF. Here the CDR3 DNA reads TGCAGCGTTGGGTGGAACGGGGAGCTGTTTTTT.

This chain links TRBV15 with TRBJ2-7, with D possibly TRBD2 on 5 matching bases. The CDR3 has 16 amino acids. Germline loops: CDR1 LNHNV, CDR2 YYDKDF (reference sequence). Trimming pared 0 bases from V and 6 bases from J, leaving 18 bases between. The CDR3 bases are TGTGCCACCAGCAGAGAGATTGACCCCGGGGTCTCCGAGCAGTACTTC. Protein product: CATSREIDPGVSEQYF.

This clonotype was counted between two and nine times. J is TRBJ1-1 and V is TRBV6-1; D remains unclear. This CDR3 region has 13 residues. The V gene lost 6 bases and the J gene lost 7 bases, with 15 bases spanning the gap. CDR1 is MNHNS, CDR2 SASEGT, per germline. The CDR3 region has the DNA TGTGCCAGCAGGTTCGGGCCGACGATTGAAGCTTTCTTT. This sequence encodes CASRFGPTIEAFF.

This clonotype has a handful of counts. V is TRBV9 and J is TRBJ2-3; D is perhaps TRBD1 (6 bases). Germline V gene sequence: CDR1 SGDLS, CDR2 YYNGEE. The V gene lost 0 bases and the J gene lost 1 base, with 6 bases spanning the gap. The CDR3 length is 14 residues. CDR3 DNA: TGTGCCAGCAGCGTAGGGACAGGCACAGATACGCAGTATTTT. Its protein is CASSVGTGTDTQYF.

The chain couples TRBV20-1 to TRBJ1-6, with D unclear. The germline CDR1 and CDR2 sequences are DFQATT and SNEGSKA (reference sequence). The ends were cut back, 0 bases at V and 0 bases at J, with 6 bases in the middle. The CDR3 has 15 amino acids. The CDR3 nucleotides are TGCAGTGCTAGAGAGTTAGTCTCCTATAATTCACCCCTCCACTTT. It is translated as CSARELVSYNSPLHF.

Comments on this clonotype: One base away lies a much larger clone, so this may be a sequencing read error. This chain connects TRBV6-5 to TRBJ2-7; weak D call: TRBD1 (6 bases). The CDR3 runs to 13 residues. Trimming pared 0 bases from V and 3 bases from J, leaving 6 bases between. CDR1 MNHEY and CDR2 SVGAGI come from the germline V gene. The CDR3 DNA is TGTGCCAGCAGTTACTCGGACAGCTACGAGCAGTACTTC. This codes for CASSYSDSYEQYF.

This rearrangement joins TRBV18 to TRBJ1-2; the D is unclear. The CDR3 is 16 residues long. The V gene lost 1 base and the J gene lost 8 bases, with 20 bases spanning the gap. Germline V lookup: CDR1 KGHSH, CDR2 LQKENI. CDR3 loop: CASSPRQDYEAEGYTF. CDR3 bases: TGTGCCAGCTCACCACGTCAAGACTACGAAGCTGAAGGCTACACCTTC. The full variable domain, in which reference TRBV18 and TRBJ1-2 provide the parts outside the CDR3, is NAGVMQNPRHLVRRRGQEARLRCSPMKGHSHVYWYRQLPEEGLKFMVYLQKENIIDESGMPKERFSAEFPKEGPSILRIQQVVRGDSAAYFCASSPRQDYEAEGYTFGSGTRLTVV.

The V call is TRBV5-4, the J call TRBJ1-1, with 8 bases that match TRBD1. Germline V gene lookup returns CDR1 SGHNT and CDR2 YYREEE (reference sequence). The CDR3 covers 16 residues. J gave up 4 bases and V 3 bases, and 11 bases lay outside the gene matches. In nucleotides, the CDR3 is TGTGCCAGCAGCTCAACCAGGACAGGGAGACCCACTGAAGCTTTCTTT. Translating it yields CASSSTRTGRPTEAFF.

This clonotype was observed many times. The rearrangement uses TRBV6-1 and TRBJ1-6; TRBD1 matches at 7 bases. CDR1 is MNHNS and CDR2 is SASEGT in the germline V gene. This CDR3 has 14 amino acids. V dropped 6 bases and J dropped 9; count of bases not matched to a gene: 8. CDR3 DNA: TGTGCCAGCAGGGCCGGGACAGCCATTTCACCCCTCCACTTT. Translated, it gives CASRAGTAISPLHF.

This sequence joins TRBV9 and TRBJ1-2; TRBD1 agrees at 8 bases. Germline CDR1 SGDLS, CDR2 YYNGEE. The ends lost 4 bases at V and 6 bases at J; junction bases unmatched: 8. The CDR3 has 14 amino acids. The CDR3 region is CASSHRTGYDGYTF. The DNA for the CDR3 is TGTGCCAGCAGCCACAGGACAGGGTACGATGGCTACACCTTC.

Notes on this clonotype: In this CDR3 the conserved last residue, phenylalanine or tryptophan, is missing, so a read error is likely. The rearrangement uses TRBV12-3 or TRBV12-4 and TRBJ1-3, with D perhaps matching TRBD1 (5 bases). CDR3 length: 16 amino acids. Trimming stripped 6 bases from V and 0 bases from J, with 15 bases between. CDR3 region: CASSVLGGFSGNTIYS. In DNA, the CDR3 is TGTGCCAGCAGCGTACTCGGGGGGTTCTCTGGAAACACCATATATTCT.

This clonotype has just a few counts. The chain is built from TRBV10-3 and TRBJ2-3, with TRBD2 as a possible D gene (5 bases). Per germline, CDR1 ENHRY and CDR2 SYGVKD. V lost 3 bases and J 5 bases, leaving 12 bases between the germline ends. This CDR3 has 14 amino acids. In DNA form, the CDR3 reads TGTGCCATCAGTGACCGGGGTGGCGAAGATACGCAGTATTTT. This sequence encodes CAISDRGGEDTQYF.

V gene TRBV2 combines with J gene TRBJ1-2, with D uncertain. The germline V and J ends were trimmed by 6 bases and 8 bases, with 7 bases remaining between them. CDR1 is SNHLY and CDR2 is FYNNEI in the germline V gene. This CDR3 region has 10 residues. The CDR3 loop is CASRGTGYTF. The CDR3 DNA sequence: TGTGCCAGCAGGGGTACCGGCTACACCTTC.

This clonotype has a count of ten or more. The chain links TRBV12-3 or TRBV12-4 to TRBJ1-5, with TRBD1 matching over 9 bases. V dropped 3 bases and J dropped 3; count of bases not matched to a gene: 6. The CDR3 covers 16 residues. CDR3 in amino acids: CASSFVRTGDNQPQHF. The CDR3 nucleotides read TGTGCCAGCAGTTTTGTTAGGACAGGGGACAATCAGCCCCAGCATTTT.

In this sample, this clonotype turned up a few times. The CDR3 here is CASSLNGFGEQFF. CDR3 sequence (DNA): TGTGCCAGCAGCTTAAACGGGTTCGGTGAGCAGTTCTTC. J is TRBJ2-1 and V is TRBV7-3; no clear D gene. Germline V gives CDR1 SGHTA, CDR2 FQGTGA. Trimming took off 1 base at V and 9 bases at J, with 10 bases between the two ends. This CDR3 is built from 13 residues.

The chain links TRBV7-3 to TRBJ1-6; possible D gene TRBD1, 6 bases. In germline, CDR1 is SGHTA, CDR2 FQGTGA. This CDR3 comprises 16 residues. The V end was cut by 1 base, the J end by 10 bases, with 17 bases between. CDR3 loop: CASSLIPGTLASPLHF. CDR3 bases: TGTGCCAGCAGCTTAATACCAGGGACATTAGCCTCACCCCTCCACTTT. The full variable domain, rest sourced from reference TRBV7-3 and TRBJ1-6, is GAGVSQTPSNKVTEKGKYVELRCDPISGHTALYWYRQSLGQGPEFLIYFQGTGAADDSGLPNDRFFAVRPEGSVSTLKIQRTERGDSAVYLCASSLIPGTLASPLHFGNGTRLTVT.

The chain combines TRBV19 with TRBJ1-1, with 9 bases lining up with TRBD1. This CDR3 region has 17 residues. The V segment lost 8 bases and the J segment 4 bases; nucleotides outside the gene matches: 17. Looked up from germline, CDR1 is LNHDA and CDR2 is SQIVND (reference sequence). In DNA, the CDR3 is TGTGCCAGTGGTACCCACGGACAGGGGATATCGGGCACTGAAGCTTTCTTT. Translation: CASGTHGQGISGTEAFF.

There are a few counts of this clonotype. The chain links TRBV18 to TRBJ1-2, with no clear D. Per the germline V gene, CDR1 is KGHSH and CDR2 is LQKENI. There are 14 residues in the CDR3. V shed 2 bases and J shed 4 bases, with 11 bases lying between them. The CDR3 DNA reads TGTGCCAGCTCACCAATTGGTACAGTCTATGGCTACACCTTC. Its translation: CASSPIGTVYGYTF.

The chain employs TRBV10-3 and TRBJ1-2; D unresolved. Germline V gene sequence: CDR1 ENHRY, CDR2 SYGVKD. The length of the CDR3 is 12 residues. Trimming removed 6 bases from V and 2 bases from J, with 7 bases in between. The CDR3 DNA follows: TGTGCCATCAGCTCGGGGAACTATGGCTACACCTTC. Its translation is CAISSGNYGYTF.